This is a list of T cell receptor beta chains from one sample in a study of T cells after yellow fever vaccination. Using its own MiXCR run on the 5' RACE reads, TCRdb lists one record per CDR3 protein. The data hold hundreds of thousands of distinct CDR3 sequences, with approximately 4% observed a single time. The sample was PBMCs, taken 5 days after the yellow fever booster vaccination. The receptors here all came from a man aged 18 to 30 who received the YFV17D yellow fever vaccine. The CDR3 runs from the conserved cysteine through the conserved F or W. The order of the fields is V gene, clone size, J gene, D gene, CDR3 DNA, CDR3 protein. The D gene is left open where the match is weak. Only part of the rows carry a size: once, few, many, or a class if the clone is expanded.

>TRBV7-9|few|TRBJ2-2|TRBD2
TGTGCCAGCAGGGGACTAGCAATCGGGGAGCTGTTTTTT
CASRGLAIGELFF
>TRBV7-2|NA|TRBJ2-5|NA
TGTGCCAGCAGCTTCAAAGGGGGTCAAGAGACCCAGTACTTC
CASSFKGGQETQYF
>TRBV19|few|TRBJ2-4|NA
TGTGCCAGTAGTATAGACAGGGGAATATGGAACATTCAGTACTTC
CASSIDRGIWNIQYF
>TRBV19|few|TRBJ2-7|NA
TGTGCCACCTCGAGGGGGGGTCCCTACGAGCAGTACTTC
CATSRGGPYEQYF
>TRBV7-9|many|TRBJ1-2|NA
TGTGCCAGCAGCTCCCAGGACAGCGAAGGCAACTATGGCTACACCTTC
CASSSQDSEGNYGYTF
>TRBV5-1|many|TRBJ2-5|NA
TGCGCCAGCAGCTTATGGGGGCCCGGAGAGACCCAGTACTTC
CASSLWGPGETQYF
>TRBV5-4|many|TRBJ2-1|TRBD1
TGTGCCAGCAGCAAGGGACAGGGTTTGTACAATGAGCAGTTCTTC
CASSKGQGLYNEQFF
>TRBV7-2|few|TRBJ2-1|NA
TGTGCCAGCAGCTTAAGGAGGGGCAGAGAAAACTACAATGAGCAGTTCTTC
CASSLRRGRENYNEQFF
>TRBV7-2|NA|TRBJ1-2|NA
TGTGCCAGCAGCTTAGCGCCGGGACAATATGGCTACACCTTC
CASSLAPGQYGYTF
>TRBV7-2|many|TRBJ2-7|NA
TGTGCCAGCAGCTTAGGCCCAGGGAGCAACGAGCAGTACTTC
CASSLGPGSNEQYF
>TRBV20-1|NA|TRBJ2-5|TRBD2
TGCAGTGCTCACACTCCGGGGGGGCCAGGGACGTGGCGGATCCAAGAGACCCAGTACTTC
CSAHTPGGPGTWRIQETQYF
>TRBV6-4|few|TRBJ1-4|NA
TGTGCCAGCAGGGACCGTGCAACTAATGAAAAACTGTTTTTT
CASRDRATNEKLFF
>TRBV6-2/TRBV6-3|many|TRBJ2-3|NA
TGTGCCAGCAAAAGGAGGGCTAGCGGCACAGATACGCAGTATTTT
CASKRRASGTDTQYF
>TRBV4-2|many|TRBJ2-1|NA
TGTGCCAGCAGCCAAGATATGGTGAGGGGGACCTACAATGAGCAGTTCTTC
CASSQDMVRGTYNEQFF
>TRBV20-1|many|TRBJ2-1|TRBD2
TGCAGTGCTAGAGTTCCGACTAGCGGGGGGAAAAATGAGCAGTTCTTC
CSARVPTSGGKNEQFF
>TRBV27|few|TRBJ1-1|NA
TGTGCCAGCAGTTTACAGGGGCGGGACACTGAAGCTTTCTTT
CASSLQGRDTEAFF
>TRBV7-2|NA|TRBJ1-6|NA
TGTGCCAGCAGTTTCAACAGGGTATTTGGTTCACCCCTCCACTTT
CASSFNRVFGSPLHF
>TRBV7-8|NA|TRBJ1-6|NA
TGTGCCAGCAGCCCACCACAAGATTCACCCCTCCACTTT
CASSPPQDSPLHF
>TRBV5-1|many|TRBJ2-1|NA
TGCGCCAGCAGTGATTTAGGGGGAACAGACAATGAGCAGTTCTTC
CASSDLGGTDNEQFF
>TRBV20-1|many|TRBJ2-5|NA
TGCAGTGCTGGGCGTGGGGGGGCCACGTTCGGGACCCAGTACTTC
CSAGRGGATFGTQYF
>TRBV7-6|few|TRBJ2-5|NA
TGTGCCAGCAGCTTGTGGACTGGGTCTGAGACCCAGTACTTC
CASSLWTGSETQYF
>TRBV7-3|few|TRBJ2-1|TRBD2
TGTGCCAGCAGCTTAACTCCACCGGGACTAAGCTCCTACAATGAGCAGTTCTTC
CASSLTPPGLSSYNEQFF
>TRBV5-1|many|TRBJ2-2|TRBD1
TGCGCCAGCAGTCCCACAGGGGATGTAGGGACCGGGGAGCTGTTTTTT
CASSPTGDVGTGELFF
>TRBV29-1|many|TRBJ1-1|NA
TGCAGCGTTGAAGAGGGGAGGGCTGAAGCTTTCTTT
CSVEEGRAEAFF
>TRBV5-1|NA|TRBJ1-1|NA
TGCGCCAGCAGCTTTCCGGGTTTGAACACTGAAGCTTTCTTT
CASSFPGLNTEAFF
>TRBV6-5|few|TRBJ2-1|NA
TGTGCCAGCAGTTACTCGAAGCCGGGGCCCCACCTGTATGAGCAGTTCTTC
CASSYSKPGPHLYEQFF
>TRBV7-2|NA|TRBJ2-1|TRBD2
TGTGCCAGCAGCCAAAGAGGACTAGCGGGGGGCAATGAGCAGTTCTTC
CASSQRGLAGGNEQFF
>TRBV5-1|NA|TRBJ2-5|NA
TGCGCCAGCACTACCGGGTGGGGCCAAGAGACCCAGTACTTC
CASTTGWGQETQYF
>TRBV10-3|few|TRBJ2-7|NA
TGTGCCATCTCCCCCGCAGGGGCATTCGACGAGCAGTACTTC
CAISPAGAFDEQYF
>TRBV4-1|many|TRBJ1-1|TRBD1
TGCGCCAGCAGCGGCCGGGACAGGGGTACTGAAGCTTTCTTT
CASSGRDRGTEAFF
>TRBV4-1|few|TRBJ1-1|NA
TGCGCCAGCAGCCAAGTAAGTGGGGACACTGAAGCTTTCTTT
CASSQVSGDTEAFF
>TRBV7-9|many|TRBJ1-5|NA
TGTGCCAGCAGTCCAGGGAATCAGCCCCAGCATTTT
CASSPGNQPQHF
>TRBV7-6|NA|TRBJ1-2|TRBD1
TGTGCCAGCAGCAGCTACAGGGGGCATGGCTACACCTTC
CASSSYRGHGYTF
>TRBV27|many|TRBJ2-3|NA
TGTGCCAGCAGTGTATCGCGCCCGGATACGCAGTATTTT
CASSVSRPDTQYF
>TRBV5-1|NA|TRBJ1-6|TRBD1
TGCGCCAGCAGCACGGACAGGGGGCGGAAATCGGATAATTCACCCCTCCACTTT
CASSTDRGRKSDNSPLHF
>TRBV6-5|many|TRBJ1-4|NA
TGTGCCAGCAGTTACTCGGGCAGGGTGGAAAAACTGTTTTTT
CASSYSGRVEKLFF
>TRBV9|few|TRBJ2-7|NA
TGTGCCAGCAGCGTTGGGGGCGCGATGGAGGACGAGCAGTACTTC
CASSVGGAMEDEQYF
>TRBV12-3/TRBV12-4|few|TRBJ2-7|NA
TGTGCCAGCAGTTTAGACCACAGGGTAGTAAACGAGCAGTACTTC
CASSLDHRVVNEQYF
>TRBV11-2|NA|TRBJ2-3|NA
TGTGCCAGCAGCTCCGAAAGGGGGGGCCCTACGCAGTATTTT
CASSSERGGPTQYF
>TRBV18|few|TRBJ2-5|NA
TGTGCCAGCTCACGAACCGGGATCCAAGAGACCCAGTACTTC
CASSRTGIQETQYF
>TRBV12-3/TRBV12-4|many|TRBJ2-2|TRBD2
TGTGCCAGCAGTTTATATGGCTGGGAGGGCACGAACACCGGGGAGCTGTTTTTT
CASSLYGWEGTNTGELFF
>TRBV5-1|NA|TRBJ1-5|NA
TGCGCCAGCAGCCCACGTGGCGGGGGCCGGGGCGATCAGCCCCAGCATTTT
CASSPRGGGRGDQPQHF
>TRBV25-1|many|TRBJ2-7|TRBD2
TGTGCAGCGACTAGCGGAGACTACGAGCAGTACTTC
CAATSGDYEQYF
>TRBV6-1|NA|TRBJ1-2|NA
TGTGCCAGCAGTGAACTTGGCAGGGGCTATGGCTACACCTTC
CASSELGRGYGYTF
>TRBV12-3/TRBV12-4|NA|TRBJ1-1|NA
TGTGCCAGCAGCATGACCCTCGGCCTCAACACTGAAGCTTTCTTT
CASSMTLGLNTEAFF
>TRBV7-2|many|TRBJ1-1|TRBD1
TGTGCCAGCAGCCCACGGGACAGGAACACTGAAGCTTTCTTT
CASSPRDRNTEAFF
>TRBV20-1|few|TRBJ1-5|NA
TGCAGTGCCATCGAGTTAGGGAGCGGTGCATGGGGCAATCAGCCCCAGCATTTT
CSAIELGSGAWGNQPQHF
>TRBV5-1|many|TRBJ2-1|NA
TGCGCCAGCAACCCGGGCCCAGACTTCTACAATGAGCAGTTCTTC
CASNPGPDFYNEQFF
>TRBV7-2|few|TRBJ1-1|NA
TGTGCCAGCAGCTTAGGAAATTGGAACACTGAAGCTTTCTTT
CASSLGNWNTEAFF
>TRBV10-3|NA|TRBJ1-5|TRBD1
TGTGCCATCAGTGAGTTTCCGGGACAGTTACCGCATTTT
CAISEFPGQLPHF
>TRBV6-1|NA|TRBJ2-1|NA
TGTGCCAGCAGTGAAGCGCTTGCCCGACCAGGCTACGGGCGGCTACATACGAATGAGCAGTTCTTC
CASSEALARPGYGRLHTNEQFF
>TRBV5-6|few|TRBJ2-5|NA
TGTGCCAGCAGCTGGGGGAAAGAGACCCAGTACTTC
CASSWGKETQYF
>TRBV29-1|few|TRBJ1-1|TRBD1
TGCAGCGTTGTACCAGGGGGCACTGAAGCTTTCTTT
CSVVPGGTEAFF
>TRBV9|NA|TRBJ1-2|TRBD1
TGTGCCAGCAGCGACAAGACAGGGTATGGCTACACCTTC
CASSDKTGYGYTF